The next 14 T cell receptor beta chains were all read from a single sample in a study of vaccination effects on CD4 cells after COVID-19. Assay used: immunoSEQ multiplex PCR; TCRdb lists only in-frame clones, some missing. The data show about 70,000 clones, roughly 73% seen once. Antigen-specific CD4+ T cells were expanded with viral peptide pools in the ViraFEST assay before sequencing. With 9 to 11 days of culture completed, CD4+ T cells were isolated. Documented for the person is a PCR-confirmed SARS-CoV-2 infection occurring between March and December 2020. These receptors' targets are unknown. The starting material was CD4+ T cells from PBMCs cultured with HIV peptides, obtained before COVID-19 vaccination. Subset defined: HIV-1 Nef peptide pool negative control/reference culture. The origin of the receptors is a human donor who had a prior SARS-CoV-2 infection.

This clone came up a few times. CDR3 DNA sequence: TGTGCCAGCAGCCGGTACAGGAATGAGCAGTTCTTC. Its protein is CASSRYRNEQFF. The J gene is TRBJ2-1, the V gene TRBV3-1 (or the pseudogene TRBV3-2); weak D call: TRBD1 (5 bases). V shed 4 bases and J shed 7 bases, with 8 bases lying between them. This CDR3 has 12 amino acids. Germline CDR1 and CDR2: LGHDT and YNNKEL (reference sequence).

This clone was counted once. The chain uses TRBV4-2 and TRBJ2-5, with 11 bases fitting TRBD2. V lost 2 bases to trimming and J lost 5 bases; unmatched junction nucleotides: 4. The CDR3 runs to 15 residues. Germline values: CDR1 LGHNA, CDR2 YNFKEQ. The CDR3 sequence: CASSQLAGGSETQYF. Written as DNA, the CDR3 is TGTGCCAGCAGCCAACTAGCGGGAGGTAGCGAGACCCAGTACTTC.

V usage is TRBV7-6 and J usage is TRBJ2-1; 8 bases match TRBD2. With V trimmed by 0 bases and J by 5 bases, 6 bases remained unmatched. CDR1 and CDR2 (germline): SGHVS, FNYEAQ. The CDR3 consists of 16 residues. The CDR3 nucleotides read TGTGCCAGCAGCTTAGCGCTCGGCGGGAGGCACAATGAGCAGTTCTTC. It yields the protein CASSLALGGRHNEQFF.

This clone has just one count. The gene calls are TRBV18 and TRBJ2-3; D is perhaps TRBD1 (5 bases). This CDR3 contains 16 residues. Per germline, CDR1 KGHSH and CDR2 LQKENI. The V end was cut by 3 bases, the J end by 2 bases, with 15 bases between. The CDR3 here is CASSPTKTVVTDTQYF. The CDR3 nucleotides read TGTGCCAGCTCACCCACTAAGACAGTAGTCACAGATACGCAGTATTTT.

Turning to this clone: The junction shows a germline mismatch at one end, possibly a read error. This chain uses TRBV7-7 with TRBJ2-5; 8 bases match TRBD2. This CDR3 is 14 amino acids long. CDR1 and CDR2 from the germline V gene are SSHAT and FNYEAQ (reference sequence). CDR3 residues: CASSFAGGAGTQYF. CDR3 nucleotide sequence: TGTGCTAGCAGCTTTGCCGGGGGGGCCGGGACCCAGTACTTC.

This chain links TRBV5-1 with TRBJ2-2; 12 bases match TRBD2. Trimming took 7 bases from V and 4 from J; bases not matched to a gene: 2. CDR3 length equals 14 residues. Per the germline V gene, CDR1 is SGHRS and CDR2 is YFSETQ. The CDR3 spells CASGLAGTTGELFF. The CDR3 DNA reads as TGCGCCAGCGGACTAGCGGGGACCACCGGGGAGCTGTTTTTT.

V is TRBV6-5 and J is TRBJ1-2, with 7 nucleotides matching TRBD1. The V gene end was trimmed by 4 bases and the J gene end by 4 bases; junction bases not matched to a gene: 12. The germline V gene encodes CDR1 MNHEY and CDR2 SVGAGI. This CDR3 is built from 16 residues. In DNA form, the CDR3 reads TGTGCCAGCAGTTTAACCTTAGGACAGGTGGGCTATGGCTACACCTTC. Amino acid sequence: CASSLTLGQVGYGYTF.

The chain uses TRBV29-1 and TRBJ2-3; 9 bases map to TRBD2. This CDR3 comprises 14 residues. Germline CDR1 SQVTM, CDR2 ANQGSEA. With V trimmed by 1 base and J by 9 bases, 8 bases remained unmatched. The CDR3 DNA reads as TGCAGCGTTGAAGGCGATAGCGGGGGTTACACGCAGTATTTT. Translation gives CSVEGDSGGYTQYF.

As DNA, the CDR3 is TGCGCCAGCAGCCGCCTGGGGGGGCGGGAAAGCGACGAGCAGTACTTC. Translating it yields CASSRLGGRESDEQYF. The V call is TRBV4-3, the J call TRBJ2-7, with D maybe TRBD2 (7 bases). V shed 4 bases and J shed 5 bases, with 21 bases lying between them. The CDR3 covers 16 residues. Germline values: CDR1 LGHNA, CDR2 YSLEER.

This sequence joins TRBV5-1 and TRBJ2-1; D possibly corresponds to TRBD1 (5 bases). The CDR3 consists of 14 residues. From germline, CDR1 is SGHRS and CDR2 YFSETQ. The germline V and J ends were trimmed by 0 bases and 9 bases, with 13 bases remaining between them. The CDR3 DNA reads as TGCGCCAGCAGCTTGGGGTCGGTACAGGTTGAGCAGTTCTTC. This gives the protein CASSLGSVQVEQFF.

This clone was counted between two and nine times. This chain connects TRBV7-8 to TRBJ2-7, with no clear D. V lost 2 bases, J lost 6 bases, and 14 bases lay in between. The CDR3 spans 14 residues. The V gene's germline CDR1 is SGHVS and CDR2 FQNEAQ. The CDR3 loop is CASSLTRWPSEQYF. Here the CDR3 DNA reads TGTGCCAGCAGCTTAACCCGTTGGCCTTCCGAGCAGTACTTC.

The chain couples TRBV5-5 to TRBJ1-3, with D uncertain. This CDR3 comprises 12 residues. CDR1 is SGHKS and CDR2 is YYEKEE in the germline V gene (reference sequence). Trimming took off 4 bases at V and 0 bases at J, with 2 bases between the two ends. In DNA, the CDR3 is TGTGCCAGCAGCCTCTCTGGAAACACCATATATTTT. This translates into CASSLSGNTIYF.

The chain uses TRBV5-1 and TRBJ1-4, with D possibly matching TRBD1 (5 bases). Per germline, CDR1 SGHRS and CDR2 YFSETQ. This CDR3 has 17 amino acids. The germline V and J ends were trimmed by 4 bases and 2 bases, with 18 bases remaining between them. The CDR3 here is CASSMGLSRGTNEKLFF. CDR3 DNA: TGCGCCAGCAGCATGGGACTTTCCCGGGGTACTAATGAAAAACTGTTTTTT.

The gene calls are TRBV11-2 and TRBJ1-2, with D possibly being TRBD1 (6 bases). Per the germline V gene, CDR1 is SGHAT and CDR2 is FQNNGV. The CDR3 spans 15 residues. Trimming removed 1 base from V and 4 bases from J, with 13 bases in between. CDR3 protein: CASSLGPRRGYGYTF. The CDR3 nucleotides are TGTGCCAGCAGCTTAGGCCCCCGCAGGGGCTATGGCTACACCTTC.